A single sample is the source of the 25 T cell receptor beta chains below, sequenced in a study of human T cells and chemical hapten exposure. TCRdb redid the calling of the RACE reads with MiXCR, one entry per CDR3 protein. The sample lists approximately 52,000 distinct CDR3 sequences, 9.5% to 11% occurring once. The sample's time point: patch test 1, 2 weeks after DPC sensitization. As for treatment: therapeutic diphenylcyclopropenone sensitization with weekly scalp DPC. Unfractionated whole blood yielded total RNA. Sequenced material: whole blood, taken in connection with sensitization to the hapten diphenylcyclopropenone (DPC). These receptors were taken from a woman aged 40 to 55 with alopecia areata. Some clones in this sample may be carry-over from other donors' samples.

The V gene is TRBV3-1, the J gene TRBJ2-1; no reliable D call. V shed 2 bases and J shed 4 bases, with 9 bases lying between them. Germline lookup yields CDR1 LGHDT and CDR2 YNNKEL (reference sequence). This CDR3 has 14 residues. The CDR3 sequence: CASSQLSQYNEQFF. The DNA of the CDR3 is TGTGCCAGCAGCCAACTATCCCAGTACAATGAGCAGTTCTTC.

This chain uses TRBV12-3 or TRBV12-4 with TRBJ2-7; D remains ambiguous. This CDR3 contains 14 residues. The ends were cut back, 7 bases at V and 0 bases at J, with 13 bases in the middle. CDR3 amino acids: CASTIYPNSYEQYF. The CDR3 DNA reads TGTGCCAGCACCATATACCCCAACTCCTACGAGCAGTACTTC.

This chain links TRBV10-1 with TRBJ2-1; 11 nucleotides line up with TRBD1. Trimming removed 5 bases from V and 8 bases from J; junction bases left unmatched: 8. Germline V lookup: CDR1 WNHNN, CDR2 SYGVQD (reference sequence). CDR3 length equals 15 residues. The CDR3 DNA is TGCGCCAGCAGTCAGGACAGGGGGCCGTACGATGAGCAGTTCTTC. It translates to CASSQDRGPYDEQFF.

The gene calls are TRBV12-5 and TRBJ2-2; 11 bases are a match to TRBD1. Trimming at V came to 8 bases and at J to 5 bases, leaving 7 bases not matched to a gene. The CDR3 is 15 amino acids. Germline V lookup: CDR1 LGHNT, CDR2 FRNRAP. This CDR3 is CASSRDRGFTGELFF. The DNA of the CDR3 is TGTGCTAGTTCCCGGGACAGGGGGTTTACCGGGGAGCTGTTTTTT.

This clonotype was seen at least ten times. This rearrangement joins TRBV20-1 to TRBJ2-3; 9 bases line up with TRBD2. Germline V lookup: CDR1 DFQATT, CDR2 SNEGSKA (reference sequence). This CDR3 contains 14 residues. Losses at the gene ends were 3 bases for V and 6 bases for J; bases not matched to a gene: 7. The CDR3 region has the DNA TGCAGTGCTAGTTTGCGGGAGGGCGGGGATACGCAGTATTTT. As protein: CSASLREGGDTQYF.

In its sample, this clonotype was seen many times. The chain links TRBV18 to TRBJ1-2, with D possibly being TRBD1 (6 bases). The CDR3 totals 17 residues. Germline CDR1 reads KGHSH; CDR2 reads LQKENI. V lost 2 bases and J 5 bases, leaving 21 bases between the germline ends. CDR3 sequence: CASSPGGQNQKLYGYTF. CDR3 DNA: TGTGCCAGCTCACCAGGTGGACAGAACCAGAAGTTATATGGCTACACCTTC.

Many counts were recorded for this clonotype. The chain couples TRBV12-3 or TRBV12-4 to TRBJ1-5; a possible D gene is TRBD1 (6 bases). CDR3 length equals 12 residues. The V gene lost 4 bases and the J gene lost 9 bases, with 10 bases spanning the gap. The CDR3 DNA follows: TGTGCCAGCAGTTCAGTACAGGGGCCCCAGCATTTT. It yields the protein CASSSVQGPQHF.

This clonotype was detected ten times or more. In DNA, the CDR3 is TGCGCCAGCAATGATGGCGGCACAGATACGCAGTATTTT. It encodes CASNDGGTDTQYF. The gene calls are TRBV10-2 and TRBJ2-3; D is undetermined. Trimming removed 7 bases from V and 1 base from J, with 9 bases in between. This CDR3 spans 13 amino acids. The germline gives CDR1 WSHSY, CDR2 SAAADI.

This clonotype was seen at least ten times. J is TRBJ2-1 and V is TRBV18; D remains unclear. Germline V gene data show CDR1 as KGHSH and CDR2 as LQKENI. Trimming shortened V by 0 bases and J by 8 bases, and 20 bases separated the two germline ends. The CDR3 contains 17 residues. DNA of the CDR3: TGTGCCAGCTCACCACCGGTACGCGTTGCTAGTGCCCATGAGCAGTTCTTC. It encodes CASSPPVRVASAHEQFF.

This clonotype showed up many times. The chain combines TRBV20-1 with TRBJ2-3; 13 bases align to TRBD2. There are 16 residues in the CDR3. The ends lost 4 bases at V and 4 bases at J; junction bases unmatched: 8. The V gene's germline CDR1 is DFQATT and CDR2 SNEGSKA (reference sequence). This chain's CDR3 is CSATLLAGGQADTQYF. CDR3 sequence (DNA): TGCAGTGCTACTTTACTAGCGGGGGGGCAAGCAGATACGCAGTATTTT.

This rearrangement joins TRBV12-3 or TRBV12-4 to TRBJ2-7; D is undetermined. The germline V and J ends were trimmed by 8 bases and 3 bases, with 11 bases remaining between them. The CDR3 has 12 residues. This chain's CDR3 is CASCAVFYEQYF. CDR3 coding DNA: TGTGCCAGCTGTGCGGTGTTCTACGAGCAGTACTTC.

This clonotype was observed a few times. V usage is TRBV28 and J usage is TRBJ2-1; 10 bases map to TRBD2. With 10 bases clipped from V and 9 bases from J, the junction kept 9 bases outside the gene matches. Per the germline V gene, CDR1 is MDHEN and CDR2 is SYDVKM. CDR3 length: 13 amino acids. The CDR3 coding sequence is TGTGCCACCCCGACTAGCGGGTTACCTGAGCAGTTCTTC. Translating it yields CATPTSGLPEQFF.

The V call is TRBV30, the J call TRBJ2-7; no clear D gene. The germline V and J ends were trimmed by 0 bases and 4 bases, with 4 bases remaining between them. CDR1 and CDR2 from the germline V gene are GTSNPN and SVGIG (reference sequence). The CDR3 runs 11 residues. The CDR3 here is CAWSVEYEQYF. The CDR3 coding sequence is TGTGCCTGGAGTGTTGAGTACGAGCAGTACTTC.

V usage is TRBV7-8 and J usage is TRBJ2-5; D may be TRBD2 (5 bases). The V end lost 1 base, the J end lost 4 bases, and 10 bases lay between the germline ends. This CDR3 contains 14 residues. The germline CDR1 and CDR2 sequences are SGHVS and FQNEAQ. The CDR3 protein is CASSLGGRGETQYF. CDR3 DNA sequence: TGTGCCAGCAGCTTAGGTGGGAGAGGAGAGACCCAGTACTTC.

At least ten counts were recorded for this clonotype. CDR3 region: CASSELIALDEQFF. In nucleotides, the CDR3 is TGTGCCAGCAGTGAATTGATAGCGCTCGATGAGCAGTTCTTC. The chain joins TRBV2 to TRBJ2-1; possibly TRBD2 for D (5 bases). Trimming took off 2 bases at V and 8 bases at J, with 13 bases between the two ends. Germline CDR1 reads SNHLY; CDR2 reads FYNNEI. The CDR3 consists of 14 residues.

This clonotype was seen at least ten times. The CDR3 DNA reads as TGTGCCAGCAGCAAAGTCGGGCAGCCCCAGCATTTT. This sequence encodes CASSKVGQPQHF. The rearrangement joins TRBV21-1 to TRBJ1-5. TRBV21-1 constitutes a pseudogene. The CDR3 spans 12 residues.

The chain combines TRBV5-1 with TRBJ1-2; a weak D match, TRBD1 (5 bases). Germline CDR1 reads SGHRS; CDR2 reads YFSETQ. The V end lost 4 bases, the J end lost 4 bases, and 11 bases lay between the germline ends. This CDR3 contains 13 residues. CDR3 sequence reads: CASSETDIYGYTF. CDR3 nucleotides: TGCGCCAGCAGCGAGACAGATATCTATGGCTACACCTTC.

The chain combines TRBV6-2 or TRBV6-3 with TRBJ1-1; no definite D call. Looked up from germline, CDR1 is MNHEY and CDR2 is SVGEGT. V dropped 5 bases and J dropped 9 bases, with 7 bases sitting between them. The CDR3 has 10 residues. For the CDR3, the DNA is TGTGCCAGCAGTGGGCTCCAAGCTTTCTTT. Protein product: CASSGLQAFF.

The chain recombines TRBV27 with TRBJ1-5, with D unresolved. Germline V lookup: CDR1 MNHEY, CDR2 SMNVEV (reference sequence). V was clipped by 4 bases and J by 3 bases, with 7 bases between them. The CDR3 is 13 residues long. The CDR3 region is CASSWSLNQPQHF. The CDR3 DNA follows: TGTGCCAGCAGTTGGTCCCTCAATCAGCCCCAGCATTTT.

This clonotype was seen a handful of times. The chain employs TRBV6-1 and TRBJ1-2, with unresolved D. Germline V gives CDR1 MNHNS, CDR2 SASEGT. Trimming took 0 bases from V and 8 from J, leaving 10 bases between them. The CDR3 runs 13 residues. CDR3 loop: CASSEASDRGYTF. CDR3 sequence (DNA): TGTGCCAGCAGTGAAGCTTCTGATCGGGGCTACACCTTC.

This clonotype was found many times. The chain recombines TRBV30 with TRBJ2-1, with 8 bases matching TRBD2. The germline CDR1 and CDR2 sequences are GTSNPN and SVGIG (reference sequence). The CDR3 sequence is 14 residues long. Trimming at V came to 3 bases and at J to 8 bases, leaving 9 bases not matched to a gene. Here the CDR3 reads CAWSRLAKGHEQFF. In nucleotides, the CDR3 is TGTGCCTGGAGCAGACTAGCGAAGGGCCATGAGCAGTTCTTC.

This clonotype was detected only a few times. The genes are TRBV20-1 and TRBJ2-3, with 8 bases lining up with TRBD1. The CDR3 is made up of 15 amino acids. Trimming took 2 bases from V and 1 from J; bases not matched to a gene: 5. CDR1 and CDR2 (germline): DFQATT, SNEGSKA (reference sequence). This chain's CDR3 is CSARSRTGRTDTQYF. CDR3 nucleotide sequence: TGCAGTGCTAGATCCCGGACAGGGCGCACAGATACGCAGTATTTT.

A few counts support this clonotype. This chain uses TRBV28 with TRBJ2-7; 12 bases agree with TRBD1. V lost 4 bases to trimming and J lost 7 bases; unmatched junction nucleotides: 11. The germline V gene has CDR1 MDHEN and CDR2 SYDVKM. The CDR3 totals 16 residues. The CDR3 sequence: CASSYPFRDRGLEQYF. The CDR3 DNA is TGTGCCAGCAGTTACCCCTTCCGGGACAGGGGGCTTGAGCAGTACTTC.

In this sample, this clonotype turned up many times. V and J are TRBV28 and TRBJ2-7, with TRBD1 identical over 9 bases. Germline V gene sequence: CDR1 MDHEN, CDR2 SYDVKM. V lost 5 bases, J lost 5 bases, and 10 bases stayed unmatched. The CDR3 contains 15 residues. CDR3 DNA sequence: TGTGCCAGCAGTCTATTACAGGGGGCTGGGCACGAGCAGTACTTC. Translated: CASSLLQGAGHEQYF.

This clonotype was seen repeatedly, ten times or more. The chain carries TRBV7-9 and TRBJ2-3; tentative D call: TRBD2 (6 bases). V lost 2 bases and J lost 0, with 9 bases in between. CDR1 and CDR2 (germline): SEHNR, FQNEAQ (reference sequence). CDR3 length: 15 amino acids. The CDR3 here is CASSLPAGSTDTQYF. CDR3 sequence (DNA): TGTGCCAGCAGCTTACCGGCGGGGAGCACAGATACGCAGTATTTT.